The 8 T cell receptor beta chains listed next were all sequenced from one sample in a study of blood T cell repertoires in COVID-19. Here immunoSEQ multiplex PCR was the method, and the copy in TCRdb shows in-frame clones only, minus some. Here the sample spans 350,000 to 400,000 clones, around 89% being singletons. Material: PBMCs or T cells enriched from blood (not recorded which). The receptors originated from a woman aged 18-29 years who had recovered from COVID-19.

V gene TRBV3-1 (or the pseudogene TRBV3-2) combines with J gene TRBJ2-7; no reliable D call. V lost 1 base to trimming and J lost 2 bases, with 6 bases between them. This CDR3 spans 13 amino acids. Germline-derived CDR1 and CDR2 are LGHDT and YNNKEL (reference sequence). CDR3 coding DNA: TGTGCCAGCAGCCAAGGAGCCCCCTACGAGCAGTACTTC. This gives the protein CASSQGAPYEQYF.

This sequence joins TRBV27 and TRBJ1-1; D possibly corresponds to TRBD1 (6 bases). Germline lookup yields CDR1 MNHEY and CDR2 SMNVEV (reference sequence). Trimming pared 2 bases from V and 0 bases from J, leaving 10 bases between. CDR3 length: 15 amino acids. The CDR3 bases are TGTGCCAGCAGTTTACAGGGGCAGGTGAACACTGAAGCTTTCTTT. Translating gives CASSLQGQVNTEAFF.

The table lists this clone with a count of one. This chain links TRBV19 with TRBJ1-1; D remains unclear. Per the germline V gene, CDR1 is LNHDA and CDR2 is SQIVND (reference sequence). The CDR3 runs to 13 residues. V lost 9 bases to trimming and J lost 2 bases, with 13 bases between them. CDR3 coding DNA: TGTGCCAGCAGGAGGGAACCAAACACTGAAGCTTTCTTT. This sequence encodes CASRREPNTEAFF.

This clone has just one count. This chain connects TRBV21-1 to TRBJ1-4; TRBD1 is the table's D call and was not checked against the DNA. TRBV21-1 is designated a pseudogene. The CDR3 spans 14 residues. The CDR3 DNA sequence: TGTGCCAGCAGCAAAGCAGGGGTGGACGAAAAACTGTTTTTT. It codes for CASSKAGVDEKLFF.

The genes are TRBV9 and TRBJ1-6, with D uncertain. The ends were cut back, 0 bases at V and 14 bases at J, with 18 bases in the middle. This CDR3 is 15 amino acids long. The V gene's germline CDR1 is SGDLS and CDR2 YYNGEE. The CDR3, as DNA: TGTGCCAGCAGCGTAGATTCGGTACCTCCAGCGTCCCTCCACTTT. This encodes CASSVDSVPPASLHF.

The rearrangement uses TRBV6-5 and TRBJ2-3; perhaps TRBD2 as D (6 bases). CDR1 and CDR2 (germline): MNHEY, SVGAGI. This CDR3 contains 14 residues. The V end was cut by 3 bases, the J end by 4 bases, with 11 bases between. The CDR3 bases are TGTGCCAGCAGTTATCGCCTAGCGCCAGATACGCAGTATTTT. This sequence encodes CASSYRLAPDTQYF.

This clone was seen once. The chain uses TRBV19 and TRBJ2-2; 9 positions agree with TRBD1. Germline-derived CDR1 and CDR2 are LNHDA and SQIVND (reference sequence). V shed 9 bases and J 5 bases; nucleotides not matched to a gene: 10. The CDR3 covers 15 residues. CDR3 region: CASQWGTGWTGELFF. The CDR3 bases are TGTGCCAGCCAGTGGGGGACAGGGTGGACCGGGGAGCTGTTTTTT.

This clone was picked up a small number of times. The chain recombines TRBV4-2 with TRBJ1-1; 7 bases are shared with TRBD1. J gave up 2 bases and V 5 bases, and 5 bases lay outside the gene matches. The CDR3 has 14 amino acids. CDR1 is LGHNA, CDR2 YNFKEQ, per germline. In DNA form, the CDR3 reads TGTGCCAGCAGCTCACAGGGGCCTAACACTGAAGCTTTCTTT. Its protein is CASSSQGPNTEAFF.